Detailed here is one TCR beta chain. Its antigen is still unknown. Treg sorting used a CD4+CD25+CD127-/low gate. Full-length variable regions came from constant-region reverse primers plus semi-nested Nested Universal Primer A PCR. TCRdb used MiXCR to reprocess the 5' RACE reads, holding one entry per CDR3 protein. The repertoire consists of more than 55,000 distinct CDR3 sequences, with less than 25% occurring once and the leading ten covering roughly 3.5%. The study's findings and limits: Larger-cohort validation covered only one TCR beta V-J rearrangement.

This CDR3 spans 16 amino acids. V lost 4 bases, J lost 2 bases, and 19 bases lay in between. Germline V gene sequence: CDR1 SGDLS, CDR2 YYNGEE. The sequence came from a female donor with breast cancer. This chain joins TRBV9 and TRBJ2-7; D tentatively fits TRBD1 or TRBD2 (6 bases each). The specimen sequenced was tumor-infiltrating Tregs sorted from the breast tumor. The CDR3 sequence is CASSPRGTSPAYEQYF. DNA of the CDR3: TGTGCCAGCAGCCCTCGGGGGACATCACCTGCCTACGAGCAGTACTTC.